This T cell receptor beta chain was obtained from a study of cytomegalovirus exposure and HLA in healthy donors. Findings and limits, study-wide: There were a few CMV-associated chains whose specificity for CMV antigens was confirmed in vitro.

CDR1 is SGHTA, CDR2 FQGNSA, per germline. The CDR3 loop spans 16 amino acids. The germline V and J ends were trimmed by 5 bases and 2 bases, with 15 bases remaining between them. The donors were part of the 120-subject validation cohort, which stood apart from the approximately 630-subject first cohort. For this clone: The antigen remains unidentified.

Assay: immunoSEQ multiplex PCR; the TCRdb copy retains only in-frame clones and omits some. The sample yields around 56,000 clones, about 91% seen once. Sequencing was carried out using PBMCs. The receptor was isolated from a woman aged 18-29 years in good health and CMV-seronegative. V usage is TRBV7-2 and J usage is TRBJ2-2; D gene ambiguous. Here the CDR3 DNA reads TGTGCCAGCAGCCTATTCCCGAGAGGAAACACCGGGGAGCTGTTTTTT. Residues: CASSLFPRGNTGELFF.